The T cell receptor (beta chain) under discussion was sequenced for a study of PD-1 blockade in classical Hodgkin lymphoma. Study-wide points: Prior therapy or disease activity may underlie the repertoire differences, whose causes remain undefined. Later analyses included only patients treated at least 1 year post-ASCT. Baseline TCR diversity was reportedly lower in newly diagnosed patients than in healthy donors. It was reported as lower still in relapsed/refractory patients.

The method was immunoSEQ multiplex PCR; TCRdb's version includes in-frame clones alone and lacks a portion of them. Counted here are 65,000 to 95,000 clones, around 86% occurring once; the ten biggest clones make up roughly a fifth. Every patient had relapsed following autologous stem cell transplantation, and cohorts differed in brentuximab vedotin exposure. There are 14 residues in the CDR3. V was cut by 3 bases and J by 1 base, with 9 bases left in between. CDR1 and CDR2 from the germline V gene are MNHEY and SVGAGI. Remarks on this clone: The antigen is not known.

The input for sequencing was peripheral blood mononuclear cells (PBMCs), taken at baseline. The source of this sequence is a human donor with classical Hodgkin lymphoma. The chain carries TRBV6-5 and TRBJ1-1; unclear D gene. For the CDR3, the DNA is TGTGCCAGCAGTTATGGTCAGCCGAACACTGAAGCTTTCTTT. It translates to CASSYGQPNTEAFF.